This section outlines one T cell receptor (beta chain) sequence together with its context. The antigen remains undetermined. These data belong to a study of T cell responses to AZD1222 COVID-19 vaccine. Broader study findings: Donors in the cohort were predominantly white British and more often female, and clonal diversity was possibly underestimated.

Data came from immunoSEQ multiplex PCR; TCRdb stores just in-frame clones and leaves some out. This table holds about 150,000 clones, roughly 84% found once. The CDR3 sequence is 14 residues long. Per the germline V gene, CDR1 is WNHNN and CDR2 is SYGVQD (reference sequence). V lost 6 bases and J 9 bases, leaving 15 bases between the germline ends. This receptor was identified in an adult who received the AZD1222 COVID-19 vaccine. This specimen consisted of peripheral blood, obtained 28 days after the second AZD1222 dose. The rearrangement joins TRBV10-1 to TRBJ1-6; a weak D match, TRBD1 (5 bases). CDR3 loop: CASSSGRTGSPLHF. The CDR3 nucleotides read TGCGCCAGCAGCTCAGGGAGGACTGGTTCACCCCTCCACTTT.